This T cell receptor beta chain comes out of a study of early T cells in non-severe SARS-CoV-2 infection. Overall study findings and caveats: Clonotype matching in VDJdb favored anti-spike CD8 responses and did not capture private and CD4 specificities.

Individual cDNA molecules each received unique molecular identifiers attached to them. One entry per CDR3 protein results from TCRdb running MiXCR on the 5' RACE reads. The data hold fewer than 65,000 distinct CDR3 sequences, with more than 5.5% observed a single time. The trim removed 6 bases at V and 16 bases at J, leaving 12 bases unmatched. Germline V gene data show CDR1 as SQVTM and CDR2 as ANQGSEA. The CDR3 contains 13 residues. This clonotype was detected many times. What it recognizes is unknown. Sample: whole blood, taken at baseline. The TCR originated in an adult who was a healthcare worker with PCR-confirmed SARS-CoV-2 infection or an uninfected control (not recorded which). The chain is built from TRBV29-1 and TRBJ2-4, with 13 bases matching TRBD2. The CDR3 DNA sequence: TGCAGCGTCGCCGGACTAGCGGGAGAAGGTCTTTACTTC. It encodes CSVAGLAGEGLYF.